This T cell receptor beta chain was recorded in a study of metastatic and nonmetastatic thyroid tumors. Prior to thyroid surgery, none of the patients had received any treatment. This clone appeared many times. Trimming stripped 0 bases from V and 7 bases from J, with 9 bases between. The CDR3 sequence is 13 residues long. Germline V gene lookup returns CDR1 LGHDT and CDR2 YNNKEL (reference sequence). The authors' processing: Clinicopathological groups differed in CDR3, with these differences serving to build a distant-metastasis classifier for papillary thyroid cancer. TCRdb re-called the PCR reads with MiXCR. The V and J calls shown here were made by TCRdb, not taken from the authors' results. The sample yields fewer than 25,000 clones, roughly 23% seen once.

The chain carries TRBV3-1 and TRBJ1-2, with a tentative D call TRBD1 (5 bases). The receptor was isolated from a male donor with papillary thyroid cancer or a benign thyroid nodule (not recorded which). Some clones in this sample may be carry-over from other donors' samples. The sequencing input was blood. CDR3 loop: CASSQEAGVGYTF. As DNA, the CDR3 is TGTGCCAGCAGCCAAGAGGCGGGGGTTGGCTACACCTTC.